This entry concerns a single T cell receptor beta chain. The antigen remains unidentified. This sample was taken from a study of shared clonotypes between healthy human individuals. Study summary: The composition of the donors was two women and three men aged 18 to 49.

The study, taken as a whole, reports: Among a handful of donors, approximately 5.4% of naive CD4 clonotypes were found in common.

V shed 1 base and J shed 1 base, with 9 bases lying between them. From germline, CDR1 is KGHSH and CDR2 LQKENI. The CDR3 has 15 residues. Sequencing was at deep level. Sequencing used immunoSEQ multiplex PCR; TCRdb keeps in-frame clones, though not all of them. The table lists 2 million to 2.5 million clones, 85% to 95% of them singletons. The sequence came from a young man in good health. Some clones in this sample may be carry-over from other donors' samples. Specimen: naive CD4+ T cells from PBMCs. Subset noted: CD45RA+ positively selected. The chain joins TRBV18 to TRBJ2-3; perhaps TRBD1 as D (5 bases). CDR3 amino acids: CASSPQGVRTDTQYF. CDR3 nucleotides: TGTGCCAGCTCACCACAAGGGGTCCGCACAGATACGCAGTATTTT.